This TCR beta chain was recovered during a study of cytomegalovirus exposure and HLA in healthy donors. V was pared by 6 bases and J by 1 base, with 5 bases of the junction left unmatched. Germline values: CDR1 MNHEY, CDR2 SMNVEV (reference sequence). The CDR3 runs to 16 residues. Regarding this clone: Other DNA sequences of this sample code for an identical CDR3.

This table comes from immunoSEQ multiplex PCR, and its TCRdb copy is limited to in-frame clones, with some not included. Of 200,000 to 250,000 clones in the sample, more than 75% were seen once. Material: PBMCs. V and J are TRBV27 and TRBJ2-3, with 12 bases aligning to TRBD2. The sequence was collected from a woman aged 18-29 years in good health and CMV-seropositive. CDR3 sequence (DNA): TGTGCCAGCAGCCTACGACTAGCGGGAGGCACAGATACGCAGTATTTT. Protein sequence: CASSLRLAGGTDTQYF.